The 4 T cell receptor beta chains below all came from one sample that was sequenced in a study of blood T cell repertoires in COVID-19. Assay: immunoSEQ multiplex PCR; the TCRdb copy retains only in-frame clones and omits some. Here the sample spans under 150,000 clones, roughly 82% being singletons. Material for sequencing was peripheral blood. The receptors originated from a middle-aged woman with acute or convalescent COVID-19.

The gene calls are TRBV7-8 and TRBJ1-3; perhaps TRBD1 as D (5 bases). This CDR3 spans 15 amino acids. CDR1 and CDR2 (germline): SGHVS, FQNEAQ. Trimming took off 3 bases at V and 0 bases at J, with 9 bases between the two ends. Here the CDR3 DNA reads TGTGCCAGCAGCTTCGGACAAAGCTCTGGAAACACCATATATTTT. Its translation is CASSFGQSSGNTIYF.

The chain recombines TRBV19 with TRBJ1-6, with D unresolved. The ends were cut back, 3 bases at V and 5 bases at J, with 11 bases in the middle. Germline V gene sequence: CDR1 LNHDA, CDR2 SQIVND (reference sequence). There are 15 residues in the CDR3. CDR3 in DNA: TGTGCCAGTAGTATTTCCGGGGATAATAATTCACCCCTCCACTTT. The encoded protein is CASSISGDNNSPLHF.

This clone has a handful of counts. The J gene is TRBJ1-6, the V gene TRBV27; D is unclear. The length of the CDR3 is 12 residues. The V and J ends lost 5 bases and 8 bases respectively, with 7 bases between them. Germline V gene lookup returns CDR1 MNHEY and CDR2 SMNVEV (reference sequence). The CDR3 region is CASSNIHSPLHF. The DNA for the CDR3 is TGTGCCAGCAGTAACATTCATTCACCCCTCCACTTT.

The chain uses TRBV7-6 and TRBJ2-3, with 9 bases lining up with TRBD2. Germline-derived CDR1 and CDR2 are SGHVS and FNYEAQ. V lost 0 bases to trimming and J lost 8 bases; unmatched junction nucleotides: 3. The CDR3 sequence is 14 residues long. CDR3 residues: CASSLASGGSTQYF. CDR3 bases: TGTGCCAGCAGCTTAGCTAGCGGGGGCTCTACGCAGTATTTT.